The following is a TCR beta chain sequence with its context. This sample is drawn from a study of shared clonotypes between healthy human individuals. Germline V lookup: CDR1 SQVTM, CDR2 ANQGSEA. CDR3 size: 12 residues. V lost 6 bases and J lost 0, with 3 bases in between. TCRdb keeps only in-frame clones here, not all; method: immunoSEQ multiplex PCR. The data hold about 2.5 million clones, with roughly 92% observed a single time. This receptor was identified in a man between 18 and 29 years old in good health. Some clones in this sample may be carry-over from other donors' samples. The sequencing input was naive CD4+ T cells from PBMCs. Subset defined: CD45RA+ positively selected. The V and J genes are TRBV29-1 and TRBJ2-6; D remains unclear. In DNA form, the CDR3 reads TGCAGCGTGACCTCTGGGGCCAACGTCCTGACTTTC. It yields the protein CSVTSGANVLTF.